The clone carrying this TCR beta chain was seen a few times. Its antigen remains unknown. This sample was included in a study of T cells after yellow fever vaccination. CDR1 is MGHRA, CDR2 YSYEKL, per germline. CDR3 length: 12 amino acids. Deletions cut 2 bases from V and 6 bases from J, with 8 bases between. TCRdb called the 5' RACE reads again in MiXCR, with one record for every CDR3 protein. The table lists under 600,000 distinct CDR3 sequences, 21% of them singletons, with about 17% in the top ten. Study findings and constraints: A minor fraction of clonotypes spanned both CD4 and CD8 compartments.

This TCR came from a man in his late teens or twenties who received the YFV17D yellow fever vaccine. V usage is TRBV4-1 and J usage is TRBJ2-7, with no clear D. The specimen comprised PBMCs, sampled about 21 days after the first yellow fever vaccination. CDR3 loop: CASSQSPAEQYF. The CDR3 DNA sequence: TGCGCCAGCAGCCAATCCCCAGCCGAGCAGTACTTC.